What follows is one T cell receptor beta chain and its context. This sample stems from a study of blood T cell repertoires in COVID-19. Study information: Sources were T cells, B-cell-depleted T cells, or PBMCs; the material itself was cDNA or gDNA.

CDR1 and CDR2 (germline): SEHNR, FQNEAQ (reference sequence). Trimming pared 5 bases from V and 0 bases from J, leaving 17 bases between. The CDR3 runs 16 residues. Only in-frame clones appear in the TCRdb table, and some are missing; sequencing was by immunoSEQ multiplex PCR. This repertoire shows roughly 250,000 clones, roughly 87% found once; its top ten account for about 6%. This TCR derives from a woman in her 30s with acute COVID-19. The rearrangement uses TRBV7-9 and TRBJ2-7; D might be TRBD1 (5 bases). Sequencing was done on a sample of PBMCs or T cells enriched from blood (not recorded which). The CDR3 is CASSQTRQTSSYEQYF. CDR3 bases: TGTGCCAGCAGCCAAACGCGACAGACGTCCTCCTACGAGCAGTACTTC.